The 10 T cell receptor beta chains below were found in one sample sequenced in a study of Graves' ophthalmopathy and Graves' hyperthyroidism. Amplification targeted the TCR beta CDR3 regions, with RNA transcripts as the source material. Investigators did first-round RT-PCR with HTBI primers, then second-round multiplex PCR. TCRdb re-called the multiplex PCR reads with MiXCR, one entry per CDR3 protein. This table has hundreds of thousands of distinct CDR3 sequences, around 20% appearing once. Sequenced sample: peripheral blood. The receptors were sampled from a woman aged 18-30 years with stable Graves' hyperthyroidism.

This clonotype was observed at least ten times. The chain has TRBV30 and TRBJ2-7; D perhaps matches TRBD2 (5 bases). V shed 5 bases and J shed 7 bases, with 18 bases lying between them. The CDR3 loop spans 13 amino acids. Germline CDR1 and CDR2: GTSNPN and SVGIG (reference sequence). The CDR3 spells CAWSQKGVGEQYF. CDR3 coding DNA: TGTGCCTGGTCTCAAAAGGGAGTGGGAGAGCAGTACTTC.

The chain combines TRBV2 with TRBJ2-7; TRBD1 is a possible D gene (5 bases). Between the trimmed V and J ends, which lost 6 bases and 5 bases, there was a span of 11 bases. The germline V gene has CDR1 SNHLY and CDR2 FYNNEI. CDR3 length: 12 residues. The CDR3 protein is CASSWGWDEQYF. The CDR3 DNA reads TGTGCCAGCAGCTGGGGCTGGGACGAGCAGTACTTC.

This clonotype was seen ten or more times. This could be a read error, since a much larger clone is one nucleotide away. V is TRBV29-1 and J is TRBJ2-5; 11 nucleotides agree with TRBD2. V lost 4 bases, J lost 9 bases, and 10 bases stayed unmatched. The germline gives CDR1 SQVTM, CDR2 ANQGSEA. The CDR3 spans 14 residues. Written as DNA, the CDR3 is TGCAGCGTTGTTACTAGCGGGAGCAGTGGAGCCCAGTACTTC. This codes for CSVVTSGSSGAQYF.

This clonotype has at least ten counts. V is TRBV6-2 or TRBV6-3 and J is TRBJ2-2; tentatively, D is TRBD2 (5 bases). V was shortened by 1 base and J by 6 bases, with 6 bases between the two germline ends. The CDR3 contains 13 residues. Germline CDR1 and CDR2: MNHEY and SVGEGT. Written as DNA, the CDR3 is TGTGCCAGCAGTTACTTGGGAGCCGGGGAGCTGTTTTTT. Protein: CASSYLGAGELFF.

The chain uses TRBV27 and TRBJ1-1; D is ambiguous. CDR3 length equals 15 residues. Germline CDR1 is MNHEY and CDR2 is SMNVEV (reference sequence). V lost 4 bases, J lost 5 bases, and 17 bases lay in between. CDR3 in amino acids: CASSSGGEEGTEAFF. The CDR3 DNA sequence: TGTGCCAGCAGTTCCGGCGGGGAAGAAGGGACTGAAGCTTTCTTT.

This clonotype was seen ten or more times. CDR3 sequence reads: CASSFGSVEQYF. DNA of the CDR3: TGTGCCAGCAGTTTCGGTAGCGTGGAGCAGTACTTC. This chain connects TRBV2 to TRBJ2-7; maybe TRBD2 (5 bases). Germline V lookup: CDR1 SNHLY, CDR2 FYNNEI. The CDR3 sequence is 12 residues long. V lost 5 bases to trimming and J lost 7 bases, with 12 bases between them. The variable domain in full, completed from reference TRBV2 and TRBJ2-7, reads EPEVTQTPSHQVTQMGQEVILRCVPISNHLYFYWYRQILGQKVEFLVSFYNNEISEKSEIFDDQFSVERPDGSNFTLKIRSTKLEDSAMYFCASSFGSVEQYFGPGTRLTVT.

This clonotype was recorded many times. This chain joins TRBV6-5 and TRBJ2-7, with D perhaps matching TRBD1 (6 bases). The V and J ends lost 7 bases and 3 bases respectively, with 16 bases between them. Germline V gives CDR1 MNHEY, CDR2 SVGAGI. The CDR3 covers 14 residues. CDR3 in DNA: TGTGCCAGCACTAAGGGACAACGAGGCTACGAGCAGTACTTC. Protein sequence: CASTKGQRGYEQYF.

The chain is built from TRBV19 and TRBJ2-7, with D possibly being TRBD2 (6 bases). CDR1 LNHDA and CDR2 SQIVND come from the germline V gene (reference sequence). The CDR3 is 14 residues long. V was shortened by 5 bases and J by 0 bases, with 11 bases between the two germline ends. The CDR3 nucleotides are TGTGCCAGTAGTCGGGACTGGAGCTCCTACGAGCAGTACTTC. It encodes CASSRDWSSYEQYF. Full variable domain (missing parts from reference TRBV19 and TRBJ2-7): DGGITQSPKYLFRKEGQNVTLSCEQNLNHDAMYWYRQDPGQGLRLIYYSQIVNDFQKGDIAEGYSVSREKKESFPLTVTSAQKNPTAFYLCASSRDWSSYEQYFGPGTRLTVT.

This clonotype was detected ten times or more. This chain joins TRBV24-1 and TRBJ2-5; perhaps TRBD2 as D (5 bases). CDR1 is KGHDR and CDR2 is SFDVKD in the germline V gene. Trimming left V 2 bases short and J 5 bases short, with 8 bases between. The CDR3 covers 13 residues. The CDR3 nucleotides are TGTGCCACCAGTGATTGGGAGAGGGAGACCCAGTACTTC. Its translation: CATSDWERETQYF.

The rearrangement uses TRBV5-1 and TRBJ1-2; a possible D gene is TRBD1 (6 bases). The ends were cut back, 4 bases at V and 0 bases at J, with 16 bases in the middle. The length of the CDR3 is 16 residues. Germline CDR1 and CDR2: SGHRS and YFSETQ. The CDR3 protein is CASSPRTEKANYGYTF. Here the CDR3 DNA reads TGCGCCAGCAGCCCCAGGACAGAAAAAGCTAACTATGGCTACACCTTC.